These 10 T cell receptor beta chains originate from one sample sequenced in a study of identical twins. Via MiXCR, TCRdb re-called the 5' RACE reads, giving one row per CDR3 protein. The sample contains 570,000 or so distinct CDR3 sequences, more than 9% of which appear only once. These data were likewise used in another study, on yellow fever vaccine responses in identical twins.

The sequencing sample was made of PBMCs. Source of these receptors: a woman aged 18-29 years in good health.

The sample holds a few counts of this clonotype. The chain recombines TRBV12-3 or TRBV12-4 with TRBJ2-1; 10 bases are a match to TRBD2. J lost 4 bases, V lost 3 bases, and 3 bases had no gene match. CDR3 length: 15 residues. The CDR3 region has the DNA TGTGCCAGCAGTTTCGGGACTAGCGATTACAATGAGCAGTTCTTC. Amino acids: CASSFGTSDYNEQFF.

This chain uses TRBV10-3 with TRBJ1-5; possible D gene TRBD1, 5 bases. V was clipped by 3 bases and J by 2 bases, with 14 bases between them. Germline CDR1 reads ENHRY; CDR2 reads SYGVKD. CDR3 length: 16 residues. The DNA of the CDR3 is TGTGCCATCAGTGACCTCGTTTTGGGGGGCAATCAGCCCCAGCATTTT. It is translated as CAISDLVLGGNQPQHF.

This clonotype has a count of ten or more. The CDR3 loop reads CAWETSGRNNEQFF. The CDR3 DNA follows: TGTGCCTGGGAGACTAGCGGGAGAAACAATGAGCAGTTCTTC. The V call is TRBV30, the J call TRBJ2-1; 12 positions agree with TRBD2. CDR3 size: 14 residues. V lost 5 bases, J lost 5 bases, and 4 bases stayed unmatched. Looked up from germline, CDR1 is GTSNPN and CDR2 is SVGIG (reference sequence).

As concerns this clonotype: No conserved phenylalanine or tryptophan is present at the end of the CDR3, so a read error is the likely explanation. The chain links TRBV6-1 to TRBJ1-5; the match to TRBD1 covers 7 bases. Germline assignment: CDR1 MNHNS and CDR2 SASEGT. The CDR3 sequence is 15 residues long. The V gene end was trimmed by 2 bases and the J gene end by 2 bases; junction bases not matched to a gene: 3. The CDR3 DNA is TGTGCCAGCAGTGAACAGGGGGTAGGCAATCAGCCCCAGCATCTT. It translates to CASSEQGVGNQPQHL.

This clonotype appeared a few times. The rearrangement links TRBV5-1 to TRBJ2-7, with 15 nucleotides matching TRBD2. J was trimmed by 3 bases and V by 4 bases; bases with no gene match: 5. The CDR3 is 16 residues long. In germline, CDR1 is SGHRS, CDR2 YFSETQ. The CDR3 loop is CASSPGLAGGNYEQYF. The CDR3, as DNA: TGCGCCAGCAGCCCTGGACTAGCGGGAGGGAACTACGAGCAGTACTTC.

The chain uses TRBV6-1 and TRBJ2-7; 12 positions agree with TRBD2. The trim removed 7 bases at V and 0 bases at J, leaving 4 bases unmatched. The CDR3 is 15 residues long. The V gene's germline CDR1 is MNHNS and CDR2 SASEGT. Here the CDR3 reads CASTRTSGDSYEQYF. The CDR3 DNA reads TGTGCCAGCACCCGGACTAGCGGGGACTCCTACGAGCAGTACTTC.

This clonotype was observed a handful of times. V is TRBV4-1 and J is TRBJ2-1, with 7 bases lining up with TRBD2. V gave up 1 base and J gave up 0 bases; unmatched junction bases: 6. This CDR3 is built from 17 residues. Germline V CDR1 and CDR2: MGHRA, YSYEKL. The DNA of the CDR3 is TGCGCCAGCAGCCAAGCCCGGGGGGTGGGCTCCTACAATGAGCAGTTCTTC. Protein: CASSQARGVGSYNEQFF.

In its sample, this clonotype was seen many times. V and J are TRBV12-3 or TRBV12-4 and TRBJ2-2, with 8 bases matching TRBD1. V gave up 6 bases and J gave up 5 bases; unmatched junction bases: 11. This CDR3 spans 16 amino acids. The CDR3 loop is CASRPRTGPETGELFF. The CDR3 nucleotides are TGTGCCAGCAGACCAAGGACAGGGCCGGAAACCGGGGAGCTGTTTTTT.

The genes are TRBV12-3 or TRBV12-4 and TRBJ2-5; D is undetermined. CDR3 length: 14 residues. Between the trimmed V and J ends, which lost 6 bases and 1 base, there was a span of 12 bases. The CDR3 DNA reads as TGTGCCAGCAGCCGAAGGGTCCCCCAAGAGACCCAGTACTTC. Translation: CASSRRVPQETQYF.

This clonotype was counted ten times or more. This CDR3 reads CASSSYSHLYEQYF. In DNA, the CDR3 is TGTGCCAGCAGCTCCTACAGCCACCTCTACGAGCAGTACTTC. The chain recombines TRBV7-8 with TRBJ2-7; D is ambiguous. Trimming shortened V by 4 bases and J by 3 bases, and 13 bases separated the two germline ends. Per germline, CDR1 SGHVS and CDR2 FQNEAQ. This CDR3 has 14 residues.